This T cell receptor beta chain was found in a study of T cells in Graves' hyperthyroidism and ophthalmopathy. CDR1 is MNHEY and CDR2 is SVGAGI in the germline V gene. V lost 6 bases to trimming and J lost 7 bases, with 15 bases between them. The CDR3 is made up of 13 amino acids. Amplification targeted TCR beta CDR3 regions from RNA transcripts. The primer set for the first-round RT-PCR of the TCR CDR3 was HTBI. Using its own MiXCR run on the multiplex PCR reads, TCRdb lists one record per CDR3 protein. The table records roughly 98,000 distinct CDR3 sequences, about 40% of them present only once. This clonotype originated in a woman aged 25 to 39 with Graves' hyperthyroidism. The sequencing input was peripheral blood or thyroid tissue (not recorded which). The chain uses TRBV6-5 and TRBJ1-2; no reliable D call. CDR3 sequence: CASSRTLGSGYTF. CDR3 nucleotide sequence: TGTGCCAGCAGCCGGACTTTGGGGTCTGGCTACACCTTC.